This entry lists 9 T cell receptor beta chains sequenced from one sample in a study of cytomegalovirus exposure and HLA in healthy donors. The PCR ran on 60 Vbeta and 13 Jbeta primers. Libraries were prepared by immunoSEQ multiplex PCR; TCRdb keeps only in-frame clonotypes and omits some of them. This sample has around 100,000 clones, with approximately 70% found just once. Material: PBMCs. These receptors were collected from a woman in her twenties or thirties in good health and CMV-seronegative.

This clone was seen only once. V and J are TRBV4-3 and TRBJ1-1; TRBD1 agrees at 7 bases. CDR3 length equals 16 residues. Losses at the gene ends were 1 base for V and 4 bases for J; bases not matched to a gene: 9. Germline CDR1 LGHNA, CDR2 YSLEER. CDR3 region: CASSQGQWTGPTEAFF. CDR3 DNA: TGCGCCAGCAGCCAAGGGCAATGGACAGGCCCCACTGAAGCTTTCTTT.

The chain carries TRBV7-9 and TRBJ2-1; TRBD1 aligns across 9 bases. The trim removed 5 bases at V and 4 bases at J, leaving 6 bases unmatched. CDR3 length: 15 amino acids. Germline CDR1 is SEHNR and CDR2 is FQNEAQ (reference sequence). The CDR3 nucleotides read TGTGCCAGCAGCCCGGACAGGGGTTCGTACAATGAGCAGTTCTTC. Its translation: CASSPDRGSYNEQFF.

DNA for the CDR3: TGTGCCAGCAGCCCGAGAGGGCACAGCGGCACAGATACGCAGTATTTT. Translation: CASSPRGHSGTDTQYF. The rearrangement uses TRBV6-6 and TRBJ2-3, with D perhaps matching TRBD2 (5 bases). Germline CDR1 is MNHNY and CDR2 is SVGAGI (reference sequence). CDR3 size: 16 residues. Trimming took 6 bases from V and 1 from J, leaving 17 bases between them.

CDR3 DNA sequence: TGTGCCAGCTCACTCCATCAAGAGACCCAGTACTTC. Amino acid sequence: CASSLHQETQYF. V gene TRBV18 combines with J gene TRBJ2-5; D is unresolved. CDR1 is KGHSH, CDR2 LQKENI, per germline. Trimming left V 4 bases short and J 2 bases short, with 5 bases between. This CDR3 is 12 amino acids long.

This chain uses TRBV30 with TRBJ2-7; D not resolved. CDR3 size: 16 residues. From germline, CDR1 is GTSNPN and CDR2 SVGIG (reference sequence). V lost 2 bases and J lost 1, with 18 bases in between. The CDR3 DNA is TGTGCCTGGAGTCCGACGGCGTTCGGGTTATCCTACGAGCAGTACTTC. It is translated as CAWSPTAFGLSYEQYF.

CDR3 protein: CASSQGQRDFYGYTF. CDR3 bases: TGCGCCAGCAGCCAAGGCCAACGGGACTTCTATGGCTACACCTTC. The chain links TRBV4-3 to TRBJ1-2; D perhaps matches TRBD1 (5 bases). V was clipped by 1 base and J by 4 bases, with 13 bases between them. The germline gives CDR1 LGHNA, CDR2 YSLEER. The CDR3 loop spans 15 amino acids.

V is TRBV18 and J is TRBJ1-4; perhaps TRBD1 as D (5 bases). Germline CDR1 and CDR2: KGHSH and LQKENI. V shed 6 bases and J shed 4 bases, with 9 bases lying between them. This CDR3 is built from 13 residues. The CDR3 loop reads CASSQGINEKLFF. Here the CDR3 DNA reads TGTGCCAGCTCCCAGGGAATTAATGAAAAACTGTTTTTT.

The DNA of the CDR3 is TGTGCCAGCACCTCAGAAGGACAGGGGGCGAATCAGCCCCAGCATTTT. Residues: CASTSEGQGANQPQHF. This chain connects TRBV28 to TRBJ1-5; 11 nucleotides agree with TRBD1. The CDR3 extends over 16 amino acids. V shed 7 bases, J shed 4 bases, and the junction held 9 bases outside the gene matches. CDR1 is MDHEN and CDR2 is SYDVKM in the germline V gene.

The genes are TRBV10-3 and TRBJ1-5; D is perhaps TRBD1 (6 bases). V gave up 3 bases and J gave up 1 base, with 7 bases separating them. The CDR3 sequence is 14 residues long. CDR1 and CDR2 from the germline V gene are ENHRY and SYGVKD. This CDR3 reads CAISEQGSNQPQHF. CDR3 nucleotides: TGTGCCATCAGTGAACAGGGAAGCAATCAGCCCCAGCATTTT.